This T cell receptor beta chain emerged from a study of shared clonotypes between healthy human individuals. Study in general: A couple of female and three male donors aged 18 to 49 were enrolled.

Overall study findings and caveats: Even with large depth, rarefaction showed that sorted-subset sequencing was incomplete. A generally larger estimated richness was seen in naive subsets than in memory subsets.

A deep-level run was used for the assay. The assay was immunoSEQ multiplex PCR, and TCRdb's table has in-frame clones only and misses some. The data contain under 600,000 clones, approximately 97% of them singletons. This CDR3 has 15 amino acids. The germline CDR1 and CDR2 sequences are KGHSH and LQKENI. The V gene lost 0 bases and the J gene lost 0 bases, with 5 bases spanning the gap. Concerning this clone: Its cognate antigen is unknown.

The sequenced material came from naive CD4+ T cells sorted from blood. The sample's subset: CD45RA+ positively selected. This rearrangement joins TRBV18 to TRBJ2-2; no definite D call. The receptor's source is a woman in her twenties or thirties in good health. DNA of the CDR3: TGTGCCAGCTCACCACCCGGGTCGAACACCGGGGAGCTGTTTTTT. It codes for CASSPPGSNTGELFF.